This entry concerns a single TCR beta chain. Its antigen is not identified. These data come from a study of immune cell composition in non-small cell lung cancer. Here immunoSEQ multiplex PCR was the method, and the copy in TCRdb shows in-frame clones only, minus some. The sample includes around 9,300 clones, 77% of them seen just once. Normal lung was sampled as far from the tumour as possible, at least 3 cm. Whole-study results and caveats: Tumour-associated clones >0.5% occurred in about a third of adenocarcinomas, roughly 80% of squamous. No significant correlation existed between pack-years smoked and tumour clonality.

Source material: non-adjacent lung tissue. This TCR was recovered from a human donor with non-small cell lung cancer.

CDR3 sequence (DNA): TGTGCCAGCAGTTCTCCGGGTCCATATTCACCCCTCCACTTT. This gives the protein CASSSPGPYSPLHF. This sequence joins TRBV28 and TRBJ1-6; D is ambiguous. Germline V gene sequence: CDR1 MDHEN, CDR2 SYDVKM. The ends were cut back, 4 bases at V and 8 bases at J, with 12 bases in the middle. The CDR3 length is 14 residues.